This entry describes one T cell receptor (beta chain). Naive CD8 populations comprised CD45RO-negative cells positively selected for CCR7, excluding terminally differentiated effector memory CD45RA+ cells. This record comes from a study of shared clonotypes between healthy human individuals. Here immunoSEQ multiplex PCR was the method, and the copy in TCRdb shows in-frame clones only, minus some. The repertoire has around 1.9 million clones, 93% of them found once; the top ten carry more than 1.5%. Looked up from germline, CDR1 is SGHNT and CDR2 is YYREEE (reference sequence). The V end was cut by 4 bases, the J end by 4 bases, with 11 bases between. The CDR3 is made up of 13 amino acids.

The material sequenced was naive CD8+ T cells from PBMCs. This receptor was obtained from a man between 18 and 35 years old in good health. Some clones in this sample may be carry-over from other donors' samples. The chain employs TRBV5-4 and TRBJ1-1, with D possibly TRBD1 on 5 matching bases. CDR3: CASSPGVATEAFF. CDR3 DNA: TGTGCCAGCAGCCCGGGGGTCGCCACTGAAGCTTTCTTT.